A selection of T cell receptor beta chains follows, all from one sample in a study of T-cell memory formation after mild COVID-19. Using its own MiXCR run on the 5' RACE reads, TCRdb lists one record per CDR3 protein. The sample lists around 470,000 distinct CDR3 sequences, roughly 20% seen once, with 8.4% in the top ten. Sequencing was done on a sample of PBMCs or a T cell subset sorted from them (not recorded which). All receptors come from an adult woman who had mild COVID-19 (a few samples of this study predate the infection). Cell type and time point are not known. Each CDR3 is given with its conserved first and last residue. D genes are given only for firm matches. Expanded clones get a size class; other rows say once, few or many, or leave the size out.

TRBJ2-2,TRBD1,.,TRBV18,TGTGCCAGCTCACCACCGTATCCTCCGCCGGGACAGGGGAACACCGGGGAGCTGTTTTTT,CASSPPYPPPGQGNTGELFF
TRBJ2-7,.,.,TRBV18,TGTGCCAGCTCACCAAGGGCCACCACCTACGAGCAGTACTTC,CASSPRATTYEQYF
TRBJ2-6,.,few,TRBV5-1,TGCGCCAGCAGCTCCAGGGTGTACGGGGCCAACGTCCTGACTTTC,CASSSRVYGANVLTF
TRBJ2-7,.,.,TRBV3-1,TGTGCCAGCAGCCAAGAGGTGGACAGCACCTACGAGCAGTACTTC,CASSQEVDSTYEQYF
TRBJ1-4,.,few,TRBV7-9,TGTGCCAGCAGCTTTTACAGTGAGGAAAAACTGTTTTTT,CASSFYSEEKLFF
TRBJ2-1,TRBD2,few,TRBV6-5,TGTGCCAGCAGTTCCTTACTAAGCGGGAGCTACGGGAATGAGCAGTTCTTC,CASSSLLSGSYGNEQFF
TRBJ1-2,.,few,TRBV3-1,TGTGCCAGCAGCCAAGATACCCCAGATGGTCTCTACACCTTC,CASSQDTPDGLYTF
TRBJ2-1,TRBD1,.,TRBV7-9,TGTGCCAGCAGCTCCACAGGGGGCGCGTACAATGAGCAGTTCTTC,CASSSTGGAYNEQFF
TRBJ2-7,.,.,TRBV24-1,TGTGCCAGACCCAGATCTTCCTACGAGCAGTACTTC,CARPRSSYEQYF
TRBJ2-3,TRBD1,many,TRBV15,TGTGCCACCACCCCGGCCCGACAGGGGCCCACAGATACGCAGTATTTT,CATTPARQGPTDTQYF
TRBJ2-3,TRBD2,.,TRBV3-1,TGTGCCAGCAGCCTAGGACTAGCGGGGGCCTACACAGATACGCAGTATTTT,CASSLGLAGAYTDTQYF
TRBJ2-3,.,few,TRBV10-2,TGCGCCAGCAGTGAGCGAGGAGGGGTTAGCACAGATACGCAGTATTTT,CASSERGGVSTDTQYF
TRBJ2-5,TRBD2,few,TRBV7-3,TGTGCCAGCAGCCCCTATGGAACTAGCGGGATGGAGACCCAGTACTTC,CASSPYGTSGMETQYF
TRBJ1-1,.,.,TRBV7-9,TGTGCCAGCAGCCAGCACAGTTCGACCATTGAAGCTTTCTTT,CASSQHSSTIEAFF
TRBJ2-7,.,.,TRBV25-1,TGTGCCAGCAGTGATTACAGGTCCAACTCGAAAGAGCAGTACTTC,CASSDYRSNSKEQYF
TRBJ2-3,TRBD1,.,TRBV12-3/TRBV12-4,TGTGCCAGCAGTTTAGAAGGGACAGGGATCACAGATACGCAGTATTTT,CASSLEGTGITDTQYF
TRBJ1-1,TRBD1,.,TRBV30,TGTGCCTGGAGTCTTACAGGGGGTAGTGAAGCTTTCTTT,CAWSLTGGSEAFF
TRBJ2-3,.,few,TRBV19,TGTGCCAGTAGTATATTCGGACAGCCGTATAGTGATACGCAGTATTTT,CASSIFGQPYSDTQYF
TRBJ1-1,.,many,TRBV12-3/TRBV12-4,TGTGCCAGCAGTTTAGAGATTATGAGAGGGGGATACACTGAAGCTTTCTTT,CASSLEIMRGGYTEAFF
TRBJ1-1,.,.,TRBV2,TGTGCCAGCCGGGGAACTGGACAGAAGAACACTGAAGCTTTCTTT,CASRGTGQKNTEAFF
TRBJ1-6,.,.,TRBV9,TGTGCCAGCAGCGTAGGTACAGAGGGGAATTCACCCCTCCACTTT,CASSVGTEGNSPLHF
TRBJ1-1,.,few,TRBV7-2,TGTGCCAGCAGCTGGCAGGGCTACACTGAAGCTTTCTTT,CASSWQGYTEAFF
TRBJ2-5,.,.,TRBV7-9,TGTGCCAGCAGCTCACACACGCGTCGGGAGACCCAGTACTTC,CASSSHTRRETQYF
TRBJ2-3,.,.,TRBV5-5,TGTGCCAGCAGCTTGGGGGCCTATACAGATACGCAGTATTTT,CASSLGAYTDTQYF
TRBJ2-3,.,.,TRBV20-1,TGCAGTGCTAGGGTATACCCAGATACGCAGTATTTT,CSARVYPDTQYF
TRBJ2-3,.,few,TRBV11-3,TGTGCCAGCATGGGGGGGGCCCCTACAGATACGCAGTATTTT,CASMGGAPTDTQYF
TRBJ2-3,.,few,TRBV7-3,TGTGCCAGCAGCTTAGATCCTGGCACAGATACGCAGTATTTT,CASSLDPGTDTQYF
TRBJ2-4,.,.,TRBV2,TGTGCCAGCAGTGCTGGAGCCATAGCCAAAAACATTCAGTACTTC,CASSAGAIAKNIQYF
TRBJ2-3,TRBD2,.,TRBV12-3/TRBV12-4,TGTGCCAGCAGTATACCGACTAGCGGGATATATCTTACAGATACGCAGTATTTT,CASSIPTSGIYLTDTQYF
TRBJ2-7,.,many,TRBV6-5,TGTGCCAGCAGCGATCACAGCTCCTACGAGCAGTACTTC,CASSDHSSYEQYF
TRBJ2-7,TRBD2,many,TRBV7-9,TGTGCCAGCAGGAAAGCGGGAGGGCCCCCGGACGAGCAGTACTTC,CASRKAGGPPDEQYF
TRBJ2-5,TRBD2,.,TRBV9,TGTGCCAGCAGTAGGAGGACTAGCGGGAGGCTAGAGACCCAGTACTTC,CASSRRTSGRLETQYF
TRBJ1-2,.,few,TRBV5-1,TGCGCCAGCAGCCGGACAGTATCTAACTATGGCTACACCTTC,CASSRTVSNYGYTF
TRBJ1-1,.,.,TRBV7-8,TGTGCCAGCAGCTACCGGGACGCCGAGAACACTGAAGCTTTCTTT,CASSYRDAENTEAFF
TRBJ2-5,.,few,TRBV9,TGTGCCAGCAGCGTAGACCGGGACCCAAGGAGGGAGACCCAGTACTTC,CASSVDRDPRRETQYF
TRBJ2-1,.,.,TRBV20-1,TGCAGTGCTAGGAAATCGGGAATTGACAATGAGCAGTTCTTC,CSARKSGIDNEQFF
TRBJ2-2,TRBD1,few,TRBV5-1,TGCGCCAGCACCGGGGGACAGGCGATTCAGGGCACCGGGGAGCTGTTTTTT,CASTGGQAIQGTGELFF
TRBJ1-2,TRBD1,many,TRBV5-1,TGCGCCAGCAGCCGGGACAGGGATGGCTACACCTTC,CASSRDRDGYTF
TRBJ2-5,.,.,TRBV5-1,TGCGCCAGCAGCCCCGCGGAGCAGGAAGAGACCCAGTACTTC,CASSPAEQEETQYF
TRBJ2-1,TRBD2,few,TRBV5-1,TGCGCCAGCAGCATCGGGACTAGCGGGAGGGATGAGCAGTTCTTC,CASSIGTSGRDEQFF
TRBJ2-3,.,.,TRBV6-6,TGTGCCAGCAATCCACAGGGAACCCCCACAGATACGCAGTATTTT,CASNPQGTPTDTQYF
TRBJ1-5,TRBD1,few,TRBV10-3,TGTGCCGCCGCATGGGGACAGGATCAGCCCCAGCATTTT,CAAAWGQDQPQHF
TRBJ2-3,TRBD2,.,TRBV10-2,TGCGCCAGCAGAGCGGGGGATCTCACAGATACGCAGTATTTT,CASRAGDLTDTQYF
TRBJ2-7,.,.,TRBV29-1,TGCAGCGTTGTGACAGCAAGCTCCTACGAGCAGTACTTC,CSVVTASSYEQYF
TRBJ2-5,TRBD1,few,TRBV5-1,TGCGCCAGCAGACATACGCTTTCCGGGACAGAAGAGACCCAGTACTTC,CASRHTLSGTEETQYF